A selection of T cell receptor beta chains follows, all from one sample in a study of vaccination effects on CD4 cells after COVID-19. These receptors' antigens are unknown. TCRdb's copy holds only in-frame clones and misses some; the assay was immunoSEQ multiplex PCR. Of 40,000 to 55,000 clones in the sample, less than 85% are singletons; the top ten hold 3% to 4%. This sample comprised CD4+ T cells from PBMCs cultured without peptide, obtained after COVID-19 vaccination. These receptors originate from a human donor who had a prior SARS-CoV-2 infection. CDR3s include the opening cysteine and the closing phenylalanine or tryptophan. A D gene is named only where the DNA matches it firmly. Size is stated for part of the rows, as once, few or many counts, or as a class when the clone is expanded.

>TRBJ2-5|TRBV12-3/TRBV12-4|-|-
TGTGCCAGCAGTTCATTCGTACAGGCGGCCCAGTACTTC
CASSSFVQAAQYF
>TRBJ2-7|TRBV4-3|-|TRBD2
TGCGCCAGCAGCTTTTCTAGCGGAGGAACCTACGAGCAGTACTTC
CASSFSSGGTYEQYF
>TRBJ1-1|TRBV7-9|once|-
TGTGCCAGCAGCTTAGATGTCTCGGCTCGTGAAGCTTTCTTT
CASSLDVSAREAFF
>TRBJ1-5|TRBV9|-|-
TGTGCCAGCAGCGTAGGCCCAGGGTATAGCAATCAGCCCCAGCATTTT
CASSVGPGYSNQPQHF
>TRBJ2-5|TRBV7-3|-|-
TGTGCCAGCTCGAGGGGAGTAACAGAGACCCAGTACTTC
CASSRGVTETQYF
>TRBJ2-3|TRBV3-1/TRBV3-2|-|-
TGTGCCAGCAGCCAAGGGCTACTAGATACGCAGTATTTT
CASSQGLLDTQYF
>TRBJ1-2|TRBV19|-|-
TGTGCCAGTAGTATATCGTCAGCTAACTATGGCTACACCTTC
CASSISSANYGYTF
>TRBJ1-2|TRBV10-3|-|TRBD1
TGTGCCATCAGTGAGGACAGGGGGCGGGAAGGCTACACCTTC
CAISEDRGREGYTF
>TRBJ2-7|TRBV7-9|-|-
TGTGCCAGCAGCTTAGCGGGCAGCTCCTACGAGCAGTACTTC
CASSLAGSSYEQYF
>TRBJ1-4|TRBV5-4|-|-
TGTGCCAGCAGCCGAGTTGAAGGGGGGGGAAATGAAAAACTGTTTTTT
CASSRVEGGGNEKLFF
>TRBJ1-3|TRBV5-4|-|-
TGTGCCAGCAGCTTGGACACAGGGCCTGGAAACACCATATATTTT
CASSLDTGPGNTIYF
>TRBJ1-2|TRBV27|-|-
TGTGCCAGCAGTCAGCAAACGCCGGGCCCGCGATTGTTAGGCTACACCTTC
CASSQQTPGPRLLGYTF
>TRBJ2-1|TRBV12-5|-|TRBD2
TGTGCTAGTGGTCTTGGCCCGGGACGAGCGGGAGGGCAAGGCAATGAGCAGTTCTTC
CASGLGPGRAGGQGNEQFF
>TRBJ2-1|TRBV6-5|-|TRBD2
TGTGCCAGTGGGACTAGCGGGAGCTCCTACAATGAGCAGTTCTTC
CASGTSGSSYNEQFF
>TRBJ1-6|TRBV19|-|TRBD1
TGTGCCACCACAGGACAGGGGGCTTCACCCCTCCACTTT
CATTGQGASPLHF
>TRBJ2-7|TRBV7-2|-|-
TGTGCCAGCAGCCCCAACGTTTGGCCCCTCTCCTACGAGCAGTACTTC
CASSPNVWPLSYEQYF
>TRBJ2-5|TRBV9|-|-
TGTGCCAGCAGCGTAGATCGAGAGACCCAGTACTTC
CASSVDRETQYF
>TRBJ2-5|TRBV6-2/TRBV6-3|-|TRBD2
TGTGCCAGCAGTTACCGGACTAGCGGAACTGCCCAAGAGACCCAGTACTTC
CASSYRTSGTAQETQYF
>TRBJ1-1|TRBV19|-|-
TGTGCCAGTAGTCAAGTGCTAGCTGAAGCTTTCTTT
CASSQVLAEAFF
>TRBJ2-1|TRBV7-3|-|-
TGTGCCAGCAGCTTAAGTGCGGCAAGTTACAATGAGCAGTTCTTC
CASSLSAASYNEQFF
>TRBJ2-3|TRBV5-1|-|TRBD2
TGCGCCAGCAGCTTGGGACTAGCGGGAGCGGATACGCAGTATTTT
CASSLGLAGADTQYF
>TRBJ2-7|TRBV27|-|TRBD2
TGTGCCAGCAGTAAAAAGCGGGAAGGGGAGCAGTACTTC
CASSKKREGEQYF
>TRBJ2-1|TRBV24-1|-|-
TGTGCCACCAGTGATTCGTTAAGCGGGGACAGGTTCCTCCCACAATCCTACAATGAGCAGTTCTTC
CATSDSLSGDRFLPQSYNEQFF
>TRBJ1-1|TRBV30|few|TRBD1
TGTGCCTGGAGTCTGACAGGGACCGACACTGAAGCTTTCTTT
CAWSLTGTDTEAFF
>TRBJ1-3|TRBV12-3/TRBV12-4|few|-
TGTGCCAGCAGTTTGAGGAGTCTTATGGATTTT
CASSLRSLMDF
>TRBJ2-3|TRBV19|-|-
TGTGCCAGCGAGAGGGGGGGTACAGATACGCAGTATTTT
CASERGGTDTQYF
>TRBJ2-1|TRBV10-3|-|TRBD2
TGTGCCATCAGTGTCTATATTTCTGGGAGGGGTGAGCAGTTCTTC
CAISVYISGRGEQFF
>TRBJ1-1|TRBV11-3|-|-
TGTGCCAGCAGCAAAGGGGGGGGCCAGGGTGGTCGCACTGAAGCTTTCTTT
CASSKGGGQGGRTEAFF
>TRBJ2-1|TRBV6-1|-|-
TGTGCCAGCAGTGAAATTCCGGCCTACAATGAGCAGTTCTTC
CASSEIPAYNEQFF
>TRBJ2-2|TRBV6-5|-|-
TGTGCCAGCAGTTACTCGTATATCAACACCGGGGAGCTGTTTTTT
CASSYSYINTGELFF
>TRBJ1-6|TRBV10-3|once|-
TGTGCCATCAGTGAGTCACCAGGGAAGAGGGATTCACCCCTCCACTTT
CAISESPGKRDSPLHF
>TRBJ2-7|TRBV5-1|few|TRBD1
TGCGCCAGCAGCTCGGGACAGGCCACCTACGAGCAGTACTTC
CASSSGQATYEQYF
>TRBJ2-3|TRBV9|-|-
TGTGCCAGCAGCGCCCAGATTAGGGCTAGTGATACGCAGTATTTT
CASSAQIRASDTQYF
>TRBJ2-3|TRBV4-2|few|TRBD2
TGTGCCAGCAGCCGGAAGCGGGAGGGCCTAGCTACTGATACGCAGTATTTT
CASSRKREGLATDTQYF
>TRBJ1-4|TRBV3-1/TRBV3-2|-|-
TGTGCCAGCACCGAAACGGTCAGGGATGAAAAACTGTTTTTT
CASTETVRDEKLFF
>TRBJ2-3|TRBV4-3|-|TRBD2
TGCGCCACCCTAAAGACTAGCGGCACAGATACGCAGTATTTT
CATLKTSGTDTQYF
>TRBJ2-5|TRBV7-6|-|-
TGTGCCAGCAGCTTAGCGGGCGGGTCGGAAGAGACCCAGTACTTC
CASSLAGGSEETQYF
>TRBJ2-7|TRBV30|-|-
TGTGCCTGGAGCTACGAGAACTCCTACGAGCAGTACTTC
CAWSYENSYEQYF
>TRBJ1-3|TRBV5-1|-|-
TGCGCCAGCAGCTTAGATGGGGGAAACACCATATATTTT
CASSLDGGNTIYF
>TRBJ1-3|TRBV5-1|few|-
TGCGCCAGCAGCCGAGGCGGGGTCGAAGGAAACACCATATATTTT
CASSRGGVEGNTIYF
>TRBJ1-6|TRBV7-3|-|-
TGTGCCAGCAGCCACAGAGAAGGGATGGTTTGGGAGCCCCTCCACTTT
CASSHREGMVWEPLHF
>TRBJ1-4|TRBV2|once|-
TGTGCCAGCAGTGCATCTAATAACCCGGGGGGGCGCGGTGAAAAACTGTTTTTT
CASSASNNPGGRGEKLFF
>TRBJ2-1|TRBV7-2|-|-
TGTGCCAGCAGCTTACGTGGGGGGCTGCTGGTGGAGCAGTTCTTC
CASSLRGGLLVEQFF
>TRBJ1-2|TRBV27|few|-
TGTGCCAGCAGTTTATGGGGTTCGGGAGAAAACTATGGCTACACCTTC
CASSLWGSGENYGYTF
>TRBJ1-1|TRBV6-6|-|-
TGTGCCAGCAGCCCCGACGCCTTCGGCACTGAAGCTTTCTTT
CASSPDAFGTEAFF
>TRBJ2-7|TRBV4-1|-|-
TGCGCCAGCAGCCAAGTGAGGGGCAGCTCCTACGAGCAGTACTTC
CASSQVRGSSYEQYF
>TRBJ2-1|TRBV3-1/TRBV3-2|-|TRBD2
TGTGCCAGCAGCCCCCGTAGCGGGAGAAATGAGCAGTTCTTC
CASSPRSGRNEQFF
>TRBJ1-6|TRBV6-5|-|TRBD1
TGTGCCACCACGGACAGGGTTTCACCCCTCCACTTT
CATTDRVSPLHF
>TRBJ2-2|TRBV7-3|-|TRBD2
TGTGCCAGCAGCTTAAACGGCGGGGGGAACACCGGGGAGCTGTTTTTT
CASSLNGGGNTGELFF
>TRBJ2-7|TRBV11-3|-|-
TGTGCCAGCAGCTTAGACGGCGACAGCTACGAGCAGTACTTC
CASSLDGDSYEQYF
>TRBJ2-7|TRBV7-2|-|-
TGTGCCAGCAGCCCCCCTAGTAAGGGTAGGTGGGGCGAGCAGTACTTC
CASSPPSKGRWGEQYF
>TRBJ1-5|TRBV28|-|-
TGTGCCAGCAGTTTATACTCCGGCAGGCAGCCCCAGCATTTT
CASSLYSGRQPQHF
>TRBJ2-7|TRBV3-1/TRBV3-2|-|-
TGTGCCAGCAGCCAAGTGGGCAGTTCCTACGAGCAGTACTTC
CASSQVGSSYEQYF
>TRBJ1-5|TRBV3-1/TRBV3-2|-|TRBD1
TGTGCCAGCAGCCAGCTTGGATGGGGACAGGGGGAACCCCATAGCAATCAGCCCCAGCATTTT
CASSQLGWGQGEPHSNQPQHF
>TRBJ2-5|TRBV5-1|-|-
TGCGCCAGCAGCTCGCAGGGGACTCAAGAGACCCAGTACTTC
CASSSQGTQETQYF
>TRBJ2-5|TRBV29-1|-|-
TGCAGCGTTGAACGCGGGCAGGGAGAGACCCAGTACTTC
CSVERGQGETQYF
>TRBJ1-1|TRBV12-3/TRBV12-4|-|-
TGTGCCAGCAGGCGGATGCACACTGAAGCTTTCTTT
CASRRMHTEAFF
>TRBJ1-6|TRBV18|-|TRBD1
TGTGCCAGCTCAAGTCTACAGGGGGCGAGCTCCTATAATTCACCCCTCCACTTT
CASSSLQGASSYNSPLHF
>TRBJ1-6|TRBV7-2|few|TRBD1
TGTGCCAGCAGGGGGACAGGGTCGATGTCACCCCTCCACTTT
CASRGTGSMSPLHF
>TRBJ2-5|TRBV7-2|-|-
TGTGCCAGCAGCTCCGGCAACTTGGCAGCTCGGGAGACCCAGTACTTC
CASSSGNLAARETQYF